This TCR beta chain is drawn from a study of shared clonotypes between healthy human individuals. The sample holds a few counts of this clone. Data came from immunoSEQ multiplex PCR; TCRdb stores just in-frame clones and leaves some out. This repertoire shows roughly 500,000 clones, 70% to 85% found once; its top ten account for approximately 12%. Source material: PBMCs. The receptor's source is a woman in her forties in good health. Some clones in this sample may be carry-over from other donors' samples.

The CDR3 nucleotides read TGTGCCAGCAGTTGGACCGGGACAAGAAATGAGCAGTTCTTC. Its protein is CASSWTGTRNEQFF. The chain employs TRBV27 and TRBJ2-1; D possibly corresponds to TRBD1 (6 bases). The V end was cut by 4 bases, the J end by 7 bases, with 14 bases between. Per germline, CDR1 MNHEY and CDR2 SMNVEV (reference sequence). This CDR3 has 14 amino acids.